This T cell receptor (beta chain) was sequenced in a study of T cells in Graves' hyperthyroidism and ophthalmopathy (dated by TCRdb to about 2019). Describing the broader study: Peripheral blood was sampled at the time of initial diagnosis, prior to any treatment. TCR V-J signatures able to tell the groups apart were searched for in a discovery cohort of 90 to 100 patients, of whom about 40 had Graves' ophthalmopathy and around 58 had stable Graves' hyperthyroidism. Prospective prediction of ophthalmopathy was tested in an independent validation cohort consisting of some 19 hyperthyroidism patients and approximately 16 patients who later progressed to ophthalmopathy. The 80 to 100 discovery patients were randomly divided into training and test sets at a 7:3 ratio. In about 6 Graves' hyperthyroidism patients, the study also compared T-cell repertoires from thyroid tissue with T-cell repertoires from blood. Following sampling, methimazole starting at 30 mg daily was given to hyperthyroidism patients, and high-dose intravenous methylprednisolone was given to ophthalmopathy patients. The paper reports TCR Vbeta CDR3 sequencing of approximately 140 peripheral blood samples: around 41 ophthalmopathy, fewer than 80 hyperthyroidism and around 17 progressor patients. What the work shows at the level of the full study, not this receptor alone: Blood samples also contained most of the expanded thyroid clonotypes (frequency above 0.001), which suggests that blood repertoires may reflect thyroid immune responses. In validation, the model predicted progression to ophthalmopathy a median of about 6.5 months before onset, with roughly 70% sensitivity and more than 72% specificity. No statistical method was used to fix the sample size in advance, and group allocation was not hidden from the investigators. In cross-validation, a model built on a 13 V-J signature told ophthalmopathy apart from stable hyperthyroidism with just under 90% sensitivity and roughly 81% specificity, and in testing the same model reached 80%/75%.

The TCR beta CDR3 regions were amplified from the RNA transcripts. A first-round RT-PCR of the TCR CDR3 used the HTBI primer set with the Qiagen OneStep RT-PCR kit. A second multiplex PCR round built the libraries, followed by size selection and purification. The libraries were sequenced on an Illumina HiSeq2000 using paired-end 100 bp reads. Under the source paper's analysis protocol: SOAPnuke was used to process the raw data, with reads discarded if the reads contained adapters or uncalled bases, had a mean Phred below 15, or lacked an exact constant-primer or identifier match. COPE v1.2.5 was used to merge high-quality paired reads, and clonotypes were defined as unique nucleotide sequences. Clonotypes were aligned to IMGT TRBV, TRBD and TRBJ reference segments using MiTCR v1.1. The analysis was restricted to V-J combinations with a frequency above 0.0001, which together covered about 99% of the repertoires. A TCS score was defined as the ratio between F50 (clonal expansion) and ExV (chaos), using BLOSUM62-based TCRdist between CDR3 peptides within each V-J. Welch's t-statistics and random forest reduced 500 to 650 V-J features to about 13, which were used in a naive Bayes classifier (R e1071). Using fastp at Q25 and MiXCR, TCRdb reprocessed the public reads and kept productive beta chains. Identical CDR3 protein sequences are pooled into one entry, listed with their most common genes and DNA. TCRdb's processing, not the authors', yielded these V and J calls. The sample data list 450,000 to 600,000 distinct CDR3 sequences, and roughly 21% of these were observed just once. The ten biggest clones cover 40% to 50% of the sample.

Moderately to severely active disease, a Clinical Activity Score of at least 3, a NOSPECS grade of at least 4, and a duration under 3 months were present in ophthalmopathy patients. Patients with uncontrolled infections, other autoimmune diseases, pregnancy or lactation were excluded. Diagnoses relied on clinical symptoms, serum thyroxine and TRAb, thyroid ultrasound and orbital computed tomography. Ficoll-Paque density gradient centrifugation was used to isolate PBMCs from approximately 10 ml of fresh peripheral blood. Trizol reagent was used to extract total RNA, and RNA quality was then checked on an Agilent 2100 Bioanalyzer. About this clonotype itself: What antigen it recognizes has not been identified. It has no much larger one-base neighbor in the sample; base qualities were not kept.

Deletion took 3 bases off V and 8 bases off J, with a span of 12 bases between the germline ends. The germline V gene (reference sequence) provides CDR1 SGHNT and CDR2 YYREEE. The CDR3 runs 13 amino acids, cysteine and phenylalanine included. The entry retains the CDR3 DNA only, 39 bases that are in frame from base 1. Sequenced material: blood. The sequence links TRBV5-4 to TRBJ2-1; the D gene is unclear. This TCR derives from a man aged 40-50 years with Graves' ophthalmopathy. The CDR3 here reads CASSSGDQDEQFF. The DNA sequence is given as TGTGCCAGCAGCTCTGGAGACCAGGATGAGCAGTTCTTC.